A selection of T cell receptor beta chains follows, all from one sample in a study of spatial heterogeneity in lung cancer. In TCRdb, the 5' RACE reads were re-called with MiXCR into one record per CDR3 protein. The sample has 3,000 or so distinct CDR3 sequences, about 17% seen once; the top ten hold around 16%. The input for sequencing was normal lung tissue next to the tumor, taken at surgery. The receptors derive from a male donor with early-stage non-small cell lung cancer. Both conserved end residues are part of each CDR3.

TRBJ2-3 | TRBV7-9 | CASSLVSGGVTDTQYF
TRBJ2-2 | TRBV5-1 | CASSLSGGQTGELFF
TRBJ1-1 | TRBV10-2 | CASSEARSPHTEAFF
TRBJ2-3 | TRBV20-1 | CSARFGGVSTDTQYF
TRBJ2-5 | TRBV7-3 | CASSLGTSGPQYF
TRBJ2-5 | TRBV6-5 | CASSYSIDKRGLVPEQETQYF
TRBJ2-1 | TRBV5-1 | CASSPAMGREQFF
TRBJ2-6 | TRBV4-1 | CASSQERDGRASGANVLTF
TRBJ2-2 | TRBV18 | CASSPDRANTGELFF
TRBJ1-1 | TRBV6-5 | CASSFGTGGTEAFF
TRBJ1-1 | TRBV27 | CASSPAPSGGDTEAFF
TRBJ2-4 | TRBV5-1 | CASSLDRLALAKNIQYF
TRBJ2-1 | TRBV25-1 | CASSDYNEQFF
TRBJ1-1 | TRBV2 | CASATVEAFF
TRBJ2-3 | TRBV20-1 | CSAGETSGRAVDTQYF
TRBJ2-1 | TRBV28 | CASRTGGSDEQFF
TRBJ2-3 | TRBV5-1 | CASSRQGTDTQYF
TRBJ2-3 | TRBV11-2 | CASSLLTSGGLDTQYF